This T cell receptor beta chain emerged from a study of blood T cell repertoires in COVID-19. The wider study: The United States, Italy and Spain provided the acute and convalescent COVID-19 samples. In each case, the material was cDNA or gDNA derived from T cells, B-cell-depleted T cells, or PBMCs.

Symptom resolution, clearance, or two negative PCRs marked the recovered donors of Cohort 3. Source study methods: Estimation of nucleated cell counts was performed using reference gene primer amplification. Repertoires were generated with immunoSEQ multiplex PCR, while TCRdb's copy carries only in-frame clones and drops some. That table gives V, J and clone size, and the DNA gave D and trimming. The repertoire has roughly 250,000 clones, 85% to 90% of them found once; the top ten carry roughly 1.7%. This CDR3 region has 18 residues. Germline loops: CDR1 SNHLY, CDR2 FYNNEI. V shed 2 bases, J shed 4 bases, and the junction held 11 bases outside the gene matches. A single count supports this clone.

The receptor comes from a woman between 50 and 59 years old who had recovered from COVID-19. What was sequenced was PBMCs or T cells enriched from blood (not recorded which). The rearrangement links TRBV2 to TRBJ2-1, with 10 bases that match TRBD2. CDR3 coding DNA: TGTGCCAGCAGTGAATACCACCTAGCGGGAGTGGTATACAATGAGCAGTTCTTC. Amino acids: CASSEYHLAGVVYNEQFF. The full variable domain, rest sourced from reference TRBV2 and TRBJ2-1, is EPEVTQTPSHQVTQMGQEVILRCVPISNHLYFYWYRQILGQKVEFLVSFYNNEISEKSEIFDDQFSVERPDGSNFTLKIRSTKLEDSAMYFCASSEYHLAGVVYNEQFFGPGTRLTVL.